These 9 T cell receptor beta chains share one sample of origin, sequenced in a study of blood T cells in healthy people across ages. Then a second PCR, running roughly 7 to 11 cycles, was carried out with a sample-barcoded 5' primer and a J-beta primer mix. Each CDR3 protein gets one entry after TCRdb re-called the 5' RACE reads with MiXCR. This table has hundreds of thousands of distinct CDR3 sequences, about 48% appearing once. Source material: blood. Receptors originate from a young man in good health.

The chain has TRBV4-1 and TRBJ2-3; TRBD2 agrees at 8 bases. Germline V lookup: CDR1 MGHRA, CDR2 YSYEKL. The CDR3 sequence is 17 residues long. V lost 0 bases to trimming and J lost 2 bases; unmatched junction nucleotides: 7. CDR3 sequence reads: CASSQEIQRGLTDTQYF. In DNA form, the CDR3 reads TGCGCCAGCAGCCAAGAGATCCAGCGGGGGCTCACAGATACGCAGTATTTT.

The chain is built from TRBV11-2 and TRBJ2-3; TRBD2 agrees at 11 bases. The CDR3 length is 15 residues. V trimming: 5 bases; J trimming: 5 bases; junction bases outside the gene matches: 6. Germline CDR1 reads SGHAT; CDR2 reads FQNNGV. The DNA of the CDR3 is TGTGCCAGCAGCGTACTAGCGGGGGCGGGAGATACGCAGTATTTT. Translation: CASSVLAGAGDTQYF. The full variable domain, in which reference TRBV11-2 and TRBJ2-3 provide the parts outside the CDR3, is EAGVAQSPRYKIIEKRQSVAFWCNPISGHATLYWYQQILGQGPKLLIQFQNNGVVDDSQLPKDRFSAERLKGVDSTLKIQPAKLEDSAVYLCASSVLAGAGDTQYFGPGTRLTVL.

The sample holds one count of this clonotype. The V gene is TRBV27, the J gene TRBJ2-4; D gene unclear. V lost 4 bases and J lost 2, with 6 bases in between. The CDR3 sequence is 13 residues long. The germline V gene has CDR1 MNHEY and CDR2 SMNVEV (reference sequence). CDR3 loop: CASSYGTKNIQYF. CDR3 DNA: TGTGCCAGCAGTTATGGGACCAAAAACATTCAGTACTTC.

The genes are TRBV28 and TRBJ2-5; 8 nucleotides align to TRBD2. The CDR3 is 15 residues long. Germline CDR1 is MDHEN and CDR2 is SYDVKM. The V gene end was trimmed by 0 bases and the J gene end by 5 bases; junction bases not matched to a gene: 5. The CDR3 spells CASSLWAASGETQYF. CDR3 nucleotides: TGTGCCAGCAGTTTATGGGCGGCTAGCGGGGAGACCCAGTACTTC.

Comment on this clonotype: The junction shows a germline mismatch at one end, possibly a read error. The CDR3 region is CASSLGMTNEKLFF. CDR3 bases: TGCGCCAGCAGCTTAGGGATGACTAATGAAAAGCTGTTTTTT. This sequence joins TRBV5-1 and TRBJ1-4, with D hard to call. The germline CDR1 and CDR2 sequences are SGHRS and YFSETQ. CDR3 size: 14 residues.

The rearrangement joins TRBV7-2 to TRBJ2-7; D call uncertain. Per germline, CDR1 SGHTA and CDR2 FQGNSA. V gave up 1 base and J gave up 0 bases, with 10 bases separating them. The CDR3 covers 15 residues. The CDR3 coding sequence is TGTGCCAGCAGCTTAGATGCCAGGTTCTCCTACGAGCAGTACTTC. It yields the protein CASSLDARFSYEQYF.

Points on this clonotype: At one of its ends the junction is not consistent with the germline gene, which may arise from a read error. The rearrangement links TRBV3-1 to TRBJ2-6; 8 nucleotides align to TRBD1. This CDR3 has 16 amino acids. Germline loops: CDR1 LGHDT, CDR2 YNNKEL (reference sequence). The CDR3 is CASSHGQGSGADVLTF. As DNA, the CDR3 is TGTGCCAGCAGCCACGGACAGGGTTCTGGGGCCGACGTCCTGACTTTC. The variable domain in full, with the rest retrieved from reference TRBV3-1 and TRBJ2-6, is DTAVSQTPKYLVTQMGNDKSIKCEQNLGHDTMYWYKQDSKKFLKIMFSYNNKELIINETVPNRFSPKSPDKAHLNLHINSLELGDSAVYFCASSHGQGSGADVLTFGAGSRLTVL.

This clonotype was seen a few times. The V gene is TRBV7-9, the J gene TRBJ2-7; unclear D gene. Trimming stripped 0 bases from V and 1 base from J, with 13 bases between. Germline V gene data show CDR1 as SEHNR and CDR2 as FQNEAQ (reference sequence). The CDR3 covers 16 residues. The CDR3 nucleotides are TGTGCCAGCAGCTTAGCCCAACTTGGGCAGTCCTACGAGCAGTACTTC. Protein: CASSLAQLGQSYEQYF. Looking up the rest from reference TRBV7-9 and TRBJ2-7 gives the full variable domain: DTGVSQNPRHKITKRGQNVTFRCDPISEHNRLYWYRQTLGQGPEFLTYFQNEAQLEKSRLLSDRFSAERPKGSFSTLEIQRTEQGDSAMYLCASSLAQLGQSYEQYFGPGTRLTVT.

The chain carries TRBV7-2 and TRBJ1-5; D uncertain. V was pared by 5 bases and J by 3 bases, with 17 bases between. The CDR3 runs to 16 residues. Germline CDR1 reads SGHTA; CDR2 reads FQGNSA. CDR3 nucleotide sequence: TGTGCCAGCAGCCCCCTAGAGGCCGCAAACAATCAGCCCCAGCATTTT. Protein sequence: CASSPLEAANNQPQHF.